This T cell receptor beta chain was found in a study of early T cells in non-severe SARS-CoV-2 infection (dated by TCRdb to 2020 to 2023). About the full investigation: Because TCR sequencing relied on bulk RNA taken from unsorted whole blood, pairing of alpha and beta chains was not possible.

On the study overall, not on this receptor specifically: VDJdb matching was skewed toward anti-spike CD8 responses and likely underestimated virus-specific expansions by missing private and CD4 specificities.

The library was produced with 5' RACE. Reads for this sample came from a NextSeq 500. Unique molecular identifiers were attached to individual cDNA molecules in the TCR library protocol so that sequencing error and PCR bias could be corrected. Both TCR alpha and beta chains were sequenced, and tight co-correlation was observed between alpha and beta sequence abundances in each sample. The study's own analysis went as follows. Decombinator V4 was used to annotate the V gene, J gene and CDR3 of the TCR sequences. Expanded TCRs were defined as changing significantly between any two time points under a Poisson model with p below 0.0001. Abundances of TCRs were expressed as counts per million after normalisation to the total number of TCRs sequenced in each sample. VDJdb, accessed 1 November 2021, was searched for CMV, EBV and SARS-CoV-2 annotated TCRs, excluding TCRs annotated for multiple antigens. Using fastp at Q25 and MiXCR, TCRdb reprocessed the public reads and kept productive beta chains. Duplicate CDR3 protein sequences are folded into a single record with the most common DNA and genes. The V and J calls follow TCRdb's processing rather than the paper's. This sample lists tens of thousands of distinct CDR3 sequences; roughly 14% were detected once. The ten largest clones represent 3% to 5% of the sample.

On this clonotype itself: The target of this receptor is not known. Base qualities are not at hand, and no much larger clone is one base apart.

Set within a cohort of healthcare workers in London, UK, this nested case-control study involved weekly PCR testing of nasopharyngeal swabs along with blood sampling. Healthcare workers were recruited during the week of the UK lockdown, between 23 and 31 March 2020, and followed weekly for up to roughly 15 weeks. The starting material was whole blood, obtained at baseline. This clonotype was sampled from an adult who was a healthcare worker with PCR-confirmed SARS-CoV-2 infection or an uninfected control (not recorded which).

The CDR3 here reads CASSRRTSADAYEQYF. At the DNA level, the sequence is TGTGCCAGCAGCCGACGGACTAGCGCGGACGCCTACGAGCAGTACTTC. The chain uses TRBV5-4 and TRBJ2-7; 9 bases in the middle match TRBD2. The germline V gene (reference sequence) provides CDR1 SGHNT and CDR2 YYREEE. Relative to germline, V is missing 4 bases and J is missing 2 bases, with 10 bases of the junction outside any gene match. From the cysteine up to the phenylalanine, the CDR3 has a length of 16 residues. Only CDR3 DNA remains: 48 bases, in frame from the first base.